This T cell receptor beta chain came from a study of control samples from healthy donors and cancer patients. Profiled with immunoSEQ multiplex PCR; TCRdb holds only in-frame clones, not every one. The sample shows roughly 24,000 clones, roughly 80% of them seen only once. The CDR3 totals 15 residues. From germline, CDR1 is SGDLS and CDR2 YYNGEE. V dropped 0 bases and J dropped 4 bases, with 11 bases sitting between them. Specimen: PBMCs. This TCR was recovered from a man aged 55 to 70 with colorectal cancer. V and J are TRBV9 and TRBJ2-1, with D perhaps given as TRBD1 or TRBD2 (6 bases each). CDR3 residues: CASSVVGGAYNEQFF. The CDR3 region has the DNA TGTGCCAGCAGCGTAGTGGGGGGCGCATACAATGAGCAGTTCTTC.